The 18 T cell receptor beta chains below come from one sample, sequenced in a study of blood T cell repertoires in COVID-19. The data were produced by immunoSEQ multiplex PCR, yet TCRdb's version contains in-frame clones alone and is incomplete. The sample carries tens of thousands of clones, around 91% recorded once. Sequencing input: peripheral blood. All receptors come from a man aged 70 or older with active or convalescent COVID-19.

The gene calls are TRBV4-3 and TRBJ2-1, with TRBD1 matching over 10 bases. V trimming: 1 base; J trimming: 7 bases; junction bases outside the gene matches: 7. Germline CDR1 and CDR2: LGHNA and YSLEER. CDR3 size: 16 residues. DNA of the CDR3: TGCGCCAGCAGCCAAGGACCGGGACAGGGGAAAAATGAGCAGTTCTTC. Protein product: CASSQGPGQGKNEQFF.

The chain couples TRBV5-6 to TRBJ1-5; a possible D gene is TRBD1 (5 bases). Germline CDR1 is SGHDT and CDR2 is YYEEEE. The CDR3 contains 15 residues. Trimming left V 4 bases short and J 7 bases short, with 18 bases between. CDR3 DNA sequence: TGTGCCAGCAGCCACTGGGGCGGGGTTGAGCAGCCCCAGCATTTT. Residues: CASSHWGGVEQPQHF.

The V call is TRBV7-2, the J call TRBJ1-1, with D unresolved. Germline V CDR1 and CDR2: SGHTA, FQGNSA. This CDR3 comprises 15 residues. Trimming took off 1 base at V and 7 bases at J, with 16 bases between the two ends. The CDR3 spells CASSLGGDKRIEAFF. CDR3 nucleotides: TGTGCCAGCAGCTTAGGGGGAGACAAGCGCATTGAAGCTTTCTTT.

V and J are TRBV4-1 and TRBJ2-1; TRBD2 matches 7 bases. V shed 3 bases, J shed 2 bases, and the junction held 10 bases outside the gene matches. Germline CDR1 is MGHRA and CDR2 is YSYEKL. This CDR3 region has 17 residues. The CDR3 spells CASSHLRGDRAYNEQFF. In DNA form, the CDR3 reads TGCGCCAGCAGCCACCTCCGGGGGGATCGCGCCTACAATGAGCAGTTCTTC.

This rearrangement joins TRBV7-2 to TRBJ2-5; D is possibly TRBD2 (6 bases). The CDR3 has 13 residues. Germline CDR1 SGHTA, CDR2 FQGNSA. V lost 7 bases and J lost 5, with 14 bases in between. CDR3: CASTGPGRETQYF. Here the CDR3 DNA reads TGTGCCAGCACCGGGCCGGGGAGGGAGACCCAGTACTTC.

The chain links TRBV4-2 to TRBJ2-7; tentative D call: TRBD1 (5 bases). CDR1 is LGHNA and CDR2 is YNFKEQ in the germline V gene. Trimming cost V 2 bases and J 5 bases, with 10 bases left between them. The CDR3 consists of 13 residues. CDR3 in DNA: TGTGCCAGCAGCCAACAGCAGGGCCACGAGCAGTACTTC. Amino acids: CASSQQQGHEQYF.

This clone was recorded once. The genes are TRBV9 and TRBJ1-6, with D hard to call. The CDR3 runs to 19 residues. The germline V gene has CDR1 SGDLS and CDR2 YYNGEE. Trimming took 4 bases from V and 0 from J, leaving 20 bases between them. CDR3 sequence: CASSLSPGGGDSYNSPLHF. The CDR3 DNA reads TGTGCCAGCAGCTTATCCCCTGGAGGAGGAGACTCCTATAATTCACCCCTCCACTTT.

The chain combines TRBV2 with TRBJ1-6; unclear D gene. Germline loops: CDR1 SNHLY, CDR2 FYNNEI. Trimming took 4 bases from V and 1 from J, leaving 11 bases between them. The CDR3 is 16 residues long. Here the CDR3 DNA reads TGTGCCAGCAGTGGGTCCTCCGGGTCCTATAATTCACCCCTCCACTTT. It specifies CASSGSSGSYNSPLHF.

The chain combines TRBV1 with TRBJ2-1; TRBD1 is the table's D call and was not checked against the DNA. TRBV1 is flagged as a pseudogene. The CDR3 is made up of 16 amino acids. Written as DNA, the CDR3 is TGCACCAGCAGCCAAGTATTAGGGGTGGCCTACAATGAGCAGTTCTTC. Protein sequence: CTSSQVLGVAYNEQFF.

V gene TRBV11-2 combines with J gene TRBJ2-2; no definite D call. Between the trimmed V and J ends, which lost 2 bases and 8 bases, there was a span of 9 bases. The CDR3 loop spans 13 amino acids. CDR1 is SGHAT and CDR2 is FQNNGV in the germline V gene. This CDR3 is CASSLSLMGELFF. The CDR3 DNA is TGTGCCAGCAGCTTAAGCCTAATGGGGGAGCTGTTTTTT.

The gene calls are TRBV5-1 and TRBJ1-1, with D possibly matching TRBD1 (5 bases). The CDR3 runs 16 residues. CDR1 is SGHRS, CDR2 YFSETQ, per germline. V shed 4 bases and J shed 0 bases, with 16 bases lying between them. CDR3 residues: CASSATGGDMNTEAFF. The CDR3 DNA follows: TGCGCCAGCAGCGCAACCGGGGGAGACATGAACACTGAAGCTTTCTTT.

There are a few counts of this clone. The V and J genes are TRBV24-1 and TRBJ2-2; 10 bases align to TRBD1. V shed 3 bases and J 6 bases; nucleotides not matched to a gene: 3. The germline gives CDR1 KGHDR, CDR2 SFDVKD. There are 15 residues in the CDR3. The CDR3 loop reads CATSDAGQGAGELFF. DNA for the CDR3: TGTGCCACCAGTGATGCCGGACAGGGGGCCGGGGAGCTGTTTTTT.

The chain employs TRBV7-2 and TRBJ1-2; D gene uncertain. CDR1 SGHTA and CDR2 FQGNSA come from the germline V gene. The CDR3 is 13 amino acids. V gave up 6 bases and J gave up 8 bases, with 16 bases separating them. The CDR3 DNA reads TGTGCCAGCAGTTTAACAAGTCTGTTGGGCTACACCTTC. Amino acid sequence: CASSLTSLLGYTF.

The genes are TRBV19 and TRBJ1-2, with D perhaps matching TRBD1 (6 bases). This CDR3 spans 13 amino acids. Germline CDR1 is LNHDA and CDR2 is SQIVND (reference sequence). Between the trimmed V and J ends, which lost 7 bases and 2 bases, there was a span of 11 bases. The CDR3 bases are TGTGCCAGTACCTGGACAGTCAACTATGGCTACACCTTC. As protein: CASTWTVNYGYTF.

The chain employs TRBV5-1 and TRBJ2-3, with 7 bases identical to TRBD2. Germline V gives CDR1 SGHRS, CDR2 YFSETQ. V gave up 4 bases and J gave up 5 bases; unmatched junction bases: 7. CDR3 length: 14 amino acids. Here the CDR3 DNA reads TGCGCCAGCAGCCGAACTAGCGCGGGAGATACGCAGTATTTT. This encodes CASSRTSAGDTQYF.

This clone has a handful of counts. The CDR3 loop is CASGTGLDSGNTIYF. CDR3 bases: TGCGCCAGCGGAACAGGGCTCGACTCTGGAAACACCATATATTTT. The chain has TRBV23-1 and TRBJ1-3, with a possible D match to TRBD1 (6 bases). TRBV23-1 is sorted into the ORF group, with uncertain function. V lost 8 bases and J lost 0, with 14 bases in between. The CDR3 has 15 residues.

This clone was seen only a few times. The CDR3 DNA follows: TGTGCCAGCAGGCCGACAGGGGAATATGGCTACACCTTC. Its translation is CASRPTGEYGYTF. The V and J genes are TRBV12-3 or TRBV12-4 and TRBJ1-2, with TRBD1 matching 8 bases. The CDR3 has 13 residues. V shed 6 bases and J 5 bases; nucleotides not matched to a gene: 5.

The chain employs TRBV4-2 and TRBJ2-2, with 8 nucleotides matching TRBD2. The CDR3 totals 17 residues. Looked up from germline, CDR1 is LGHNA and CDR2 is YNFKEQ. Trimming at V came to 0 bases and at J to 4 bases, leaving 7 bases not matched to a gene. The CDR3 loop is CASSQDPAGAVTGELFF. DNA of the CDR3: TGTGCCAGCAGCCAAGATCCAGCGGGGGCTGTCACCGGGGAGCTGTTTTTT.